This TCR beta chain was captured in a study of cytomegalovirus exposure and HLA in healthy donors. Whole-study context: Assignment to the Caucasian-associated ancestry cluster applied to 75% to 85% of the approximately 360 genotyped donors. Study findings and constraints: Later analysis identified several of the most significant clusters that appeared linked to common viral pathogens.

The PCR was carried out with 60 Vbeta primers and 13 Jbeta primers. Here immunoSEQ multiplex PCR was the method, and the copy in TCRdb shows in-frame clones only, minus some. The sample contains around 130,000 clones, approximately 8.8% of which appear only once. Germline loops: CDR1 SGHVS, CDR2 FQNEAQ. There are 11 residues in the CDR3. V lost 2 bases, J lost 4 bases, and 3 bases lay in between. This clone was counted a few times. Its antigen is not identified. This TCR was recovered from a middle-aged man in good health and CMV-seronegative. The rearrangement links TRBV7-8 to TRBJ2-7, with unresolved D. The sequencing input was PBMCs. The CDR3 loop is CASSLIYEQYF. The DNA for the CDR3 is TGTGCCAGCAGCTTAATATACGAGCAGTACTTC.